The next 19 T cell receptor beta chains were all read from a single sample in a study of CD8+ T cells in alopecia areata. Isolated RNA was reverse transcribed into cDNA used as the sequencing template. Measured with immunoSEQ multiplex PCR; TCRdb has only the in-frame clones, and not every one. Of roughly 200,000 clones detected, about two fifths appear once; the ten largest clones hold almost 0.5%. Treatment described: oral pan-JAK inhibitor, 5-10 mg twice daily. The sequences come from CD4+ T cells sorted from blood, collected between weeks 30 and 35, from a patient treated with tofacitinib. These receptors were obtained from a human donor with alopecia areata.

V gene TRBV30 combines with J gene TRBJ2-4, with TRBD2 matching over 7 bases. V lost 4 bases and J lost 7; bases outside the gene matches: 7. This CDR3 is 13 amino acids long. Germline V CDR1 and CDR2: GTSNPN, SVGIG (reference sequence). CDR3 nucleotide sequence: TGTGCCTGGACCGCCCACGGGGGGAACATTCAGTACTTC. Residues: CAWTAHGGNIQYF.

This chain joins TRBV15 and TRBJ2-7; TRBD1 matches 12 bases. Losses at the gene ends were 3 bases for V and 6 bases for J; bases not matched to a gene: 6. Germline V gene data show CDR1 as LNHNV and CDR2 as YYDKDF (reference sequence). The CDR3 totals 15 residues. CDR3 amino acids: CATSSPGQGAAEQYF. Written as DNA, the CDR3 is TGTGCCACCAGCAGTCCGGGACAGGGGGCGGCCGAGCAGTACTTC.

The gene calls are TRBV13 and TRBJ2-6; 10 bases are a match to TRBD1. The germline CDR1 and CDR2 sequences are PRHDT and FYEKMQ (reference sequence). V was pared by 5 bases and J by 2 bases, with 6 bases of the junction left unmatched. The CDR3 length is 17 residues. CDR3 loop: CASSPGQGRAGANVLTF. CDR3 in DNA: TGTGCCAGCAGCCCGGGACAGGGGAGGGCTGGGGCCAACGTCCTGACTTTC.

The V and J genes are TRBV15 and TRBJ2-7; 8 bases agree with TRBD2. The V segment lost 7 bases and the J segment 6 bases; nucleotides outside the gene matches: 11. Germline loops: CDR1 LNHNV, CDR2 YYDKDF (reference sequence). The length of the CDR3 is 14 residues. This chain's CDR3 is CATTLSGNKGEQYF. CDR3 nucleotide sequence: TGTGCCACCACCCTTAGCGGGAATAAAGGCGAGCAGTACTTC.

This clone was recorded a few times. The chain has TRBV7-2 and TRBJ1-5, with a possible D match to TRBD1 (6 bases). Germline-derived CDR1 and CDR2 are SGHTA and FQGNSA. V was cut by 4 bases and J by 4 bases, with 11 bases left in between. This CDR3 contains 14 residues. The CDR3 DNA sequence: TGTGCCAGCAGCTCCCTCAGGGGTAATCAGCCCCAGCATTTT. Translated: CASSSLRGNQPQHF.

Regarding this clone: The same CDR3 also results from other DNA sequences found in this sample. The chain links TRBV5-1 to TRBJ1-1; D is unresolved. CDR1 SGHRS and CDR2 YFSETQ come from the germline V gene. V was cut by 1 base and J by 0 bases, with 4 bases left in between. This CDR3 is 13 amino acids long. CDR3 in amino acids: CASSLTVNTEAFF. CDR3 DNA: TGCGCCAGCAGCTTGACAGTGAACACTGAAGCTTTCTTT.

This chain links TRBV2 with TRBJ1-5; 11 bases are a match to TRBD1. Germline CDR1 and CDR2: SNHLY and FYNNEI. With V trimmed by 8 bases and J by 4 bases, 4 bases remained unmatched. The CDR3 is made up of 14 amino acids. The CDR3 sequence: CASAGTGGNQPQHF. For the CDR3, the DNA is TGTGCCAGCGCCGGGACAGGGGGAAATCAGCCCCAGCATTTT.

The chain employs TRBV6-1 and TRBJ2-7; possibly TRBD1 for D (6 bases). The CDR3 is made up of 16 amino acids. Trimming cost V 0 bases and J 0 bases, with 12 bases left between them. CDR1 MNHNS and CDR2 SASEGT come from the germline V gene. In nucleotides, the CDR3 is TGTGCCAGCAGTGAAGCGGGACAACTGAGCTCCTACGAGCAGTACTTC. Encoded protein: CASSEAGQLSSYEQYF.

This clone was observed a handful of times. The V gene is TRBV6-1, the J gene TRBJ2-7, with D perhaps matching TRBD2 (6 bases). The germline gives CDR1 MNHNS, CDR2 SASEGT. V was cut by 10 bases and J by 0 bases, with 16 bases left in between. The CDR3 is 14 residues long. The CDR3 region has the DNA TGTGCCACCCAAATCGGGAGTGTCTCCTACGAGCAGTACTTC. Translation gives CATQIGSVSYEQYF.

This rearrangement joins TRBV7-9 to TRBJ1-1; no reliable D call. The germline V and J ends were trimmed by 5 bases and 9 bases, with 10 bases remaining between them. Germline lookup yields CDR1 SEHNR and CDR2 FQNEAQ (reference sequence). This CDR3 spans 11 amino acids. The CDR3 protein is CASSIRRKAFF. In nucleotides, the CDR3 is TGTGCCAGCAGCATTAGAAGGAAAGCTTTCTTT.

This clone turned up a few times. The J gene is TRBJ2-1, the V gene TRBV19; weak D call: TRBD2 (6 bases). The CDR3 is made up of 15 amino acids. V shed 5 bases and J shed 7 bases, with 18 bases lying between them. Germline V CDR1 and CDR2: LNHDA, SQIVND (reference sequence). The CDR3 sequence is CASSARAAGLNEQFF. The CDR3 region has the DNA TGTGCCAGTAGTGCCAGAGCAGCGGGTCTGAATGAGCAGTTCTTC.

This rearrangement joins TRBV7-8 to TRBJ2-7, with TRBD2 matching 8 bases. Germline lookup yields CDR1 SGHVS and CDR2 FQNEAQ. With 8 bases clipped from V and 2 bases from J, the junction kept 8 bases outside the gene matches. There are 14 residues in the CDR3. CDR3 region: CASRYAGGTYEQYF. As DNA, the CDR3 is TGTGCCAGCCGTTATGCGGGGGGCACCTACGAGCAGTACTTC.

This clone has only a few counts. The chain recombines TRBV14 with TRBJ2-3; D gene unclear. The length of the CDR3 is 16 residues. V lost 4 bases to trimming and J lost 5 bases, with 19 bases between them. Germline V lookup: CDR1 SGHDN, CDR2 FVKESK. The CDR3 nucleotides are TGTGCCAGCAGCCGCTCCCCGTTGGGATGGGTAGATACGCAGTATTTT. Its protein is CASSRSPLGWVDTQYF.

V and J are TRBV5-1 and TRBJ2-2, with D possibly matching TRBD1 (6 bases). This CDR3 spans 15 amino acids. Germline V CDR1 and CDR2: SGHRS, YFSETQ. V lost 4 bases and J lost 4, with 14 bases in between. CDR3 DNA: TGCGCCAGCAGCCCCCAGCAGGGGAGCACCGGGGAGCTGTTTTTT. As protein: CASSPQQGSTGELFF.

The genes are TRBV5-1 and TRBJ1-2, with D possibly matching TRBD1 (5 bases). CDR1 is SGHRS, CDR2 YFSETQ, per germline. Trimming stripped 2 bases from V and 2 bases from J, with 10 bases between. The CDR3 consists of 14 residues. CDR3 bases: TGCGCCAGCAGCTTCTATGCAGGGAACTATGGCTACACCTTC. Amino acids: CASSFYAGNYGYTF.

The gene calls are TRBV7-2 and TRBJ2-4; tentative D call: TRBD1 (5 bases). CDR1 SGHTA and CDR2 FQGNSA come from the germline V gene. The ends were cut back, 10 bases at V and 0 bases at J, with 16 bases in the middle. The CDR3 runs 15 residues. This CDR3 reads CATSDSTLAKNIQYF. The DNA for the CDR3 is TGTGCCACCTCCGACAGCACCCTAGCCAAAAACATTCAGTACTTC.

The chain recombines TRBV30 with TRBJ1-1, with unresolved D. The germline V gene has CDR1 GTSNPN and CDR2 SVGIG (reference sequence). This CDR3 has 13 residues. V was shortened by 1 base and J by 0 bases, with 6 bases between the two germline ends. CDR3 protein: CAWSATMNTEAFF. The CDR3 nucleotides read TGTGCCTGGAGTGCAACTATGAACACTGAAGCTTTCTTT.

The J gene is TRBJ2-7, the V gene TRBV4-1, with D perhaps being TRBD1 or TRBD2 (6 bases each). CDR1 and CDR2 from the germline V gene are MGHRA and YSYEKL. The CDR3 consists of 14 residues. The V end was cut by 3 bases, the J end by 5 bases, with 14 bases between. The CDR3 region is CASSQRDIRDEQYF. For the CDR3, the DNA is TGCGCCAGCAGCCAGCGGGACATACGAGACGAGCAGTACTTC.

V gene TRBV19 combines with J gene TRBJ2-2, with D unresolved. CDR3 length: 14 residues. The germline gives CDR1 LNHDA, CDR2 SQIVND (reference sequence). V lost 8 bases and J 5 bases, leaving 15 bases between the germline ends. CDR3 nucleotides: TGTGCCAGTCGACCCGGGCCGAGGACCGGGGAGCTGTTTTTT. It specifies CASRPGPRTGELFF.